Below, 5 T cell receptor beta chains from the same sample are listed, as sequenced in a study of blood T cell repertoires in COVID-19. Here immunoSEQ multiplex PCR was the method, and the copy in TCRdb shows in-frame clones only, minus some. The sample yields about 300,000 clones, about nine tenths seen once. The sequenced material came from peripheral blood. These receptor sequences come from a woman in her 30s with COVID-19, enrolled during active disease.

This sequence joins TRBV11-3 and TRBJ1-2; TRBD1 is a possible D gene (6 bases). This CDR3 has 13 amino acids. CDR1 and CDR2 (germline): SGHNT, YENEEA. V lost 4 bases, J lost 8 bases, and 14 bases lay in between. The CDR3 reads CASSSHRVSGYTF. The CDR3 DNA follows: TGTGCCAGCAGCTCCCACAGGGTATCGGGCTACACCTTC.

The rearrangement joins TRBV4-2 to TRBJ1-3; D is unresolved. Germline values: CDR1 LGHNA, CDR2 YNFKEQ. The V end lost 0 bases, the J end lost 1 base, and 10 bases lay between the germline ends. There are 16 residues in the CDR3. CDR3 sequence: CASSQELVGSGNTIYF. DNA of the CDR3: TGTGCCAGCAGCCAAGAGCTAGTCGGGTCTGGAAACACCATATATTTT.

In its sample, this clone was seen once. The rearrangement uses TRBV10-3 and TRBJ1-2; 7 nucleotides line up with TRBD1. Trimming removed 9 bases from V and 7 bases from J; junction bases left unmatched: 17. The CDR3 is 15 residues long. Germline CDR1 and CDR2: ENHRY and SYGVKD. The CDR3 coding sequence is TGTGCCATAATGGACAGGACTCTATCACGGGGTGGCTACACCTTC. This encodes CAIMDRTLSRGGYTF.

The chain recombines TRBV7-9 with TRBJ1-6; maybe TRBD1 (6 bases). Germline V gene data show CDR1 as SEHNR and CDR2 as FQNEAQ (reference sequence). The V end lost 1 base, the J end lost 6 bases, and 13 bases lay between the germline ends. CDR3 length: 16 amino acids. In DNA form, the CDR3 reads TGTGCCAGCAGCTTAGGGACCGGGGGGCTTAATTCACCCCTCCACTTT. Translating gives CASSLGTGGLNSPLHF.

The rearrangement joins TRBV27 to TRBJ2-7; TRBD2 aligns across 12 bases. CDR3 size: 15 residues. Losses at the gene ends were 9 bases for V and 2 bases for J; bases not matched to a gene: 8. From germline, CDR1 is MNHEY and CDR2 SMNVEV (reference sequence). Here the CDR3 reads CASSWTSGIAYEQYF. The CDR3 nucleotides are TGTGCCAGTTCTTGGACTAGCGGGATCGCCTACGAGCAGTACTTC.